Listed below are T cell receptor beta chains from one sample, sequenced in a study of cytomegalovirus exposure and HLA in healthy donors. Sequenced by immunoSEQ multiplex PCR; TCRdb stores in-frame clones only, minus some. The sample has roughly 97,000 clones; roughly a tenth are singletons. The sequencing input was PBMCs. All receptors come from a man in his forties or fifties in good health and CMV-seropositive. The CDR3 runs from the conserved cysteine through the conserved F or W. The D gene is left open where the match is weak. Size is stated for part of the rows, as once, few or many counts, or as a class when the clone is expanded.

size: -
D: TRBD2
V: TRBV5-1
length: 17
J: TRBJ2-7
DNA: TGCGCCAGCAGCTCGCGGGCTAGCGGGAGCCCAGGGTACGAGCAGTACTTC
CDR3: CASSSRASGSPGYEQYF

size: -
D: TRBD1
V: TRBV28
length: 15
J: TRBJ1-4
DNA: TGTGCCAGCAGCCGACAGGGGGCTTCTAATGAAAAACTGTTTTTT
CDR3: CASSRQGASNEKLFF

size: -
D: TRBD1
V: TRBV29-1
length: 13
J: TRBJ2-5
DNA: TGCAGCGTGGGACAGTGGTACCAAGAGACCCAGTACTTC
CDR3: CSVGQWYQETQYF

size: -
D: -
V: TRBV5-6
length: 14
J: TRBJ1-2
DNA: TGTGCCAGCAGCTGGGACACTCAAAACTATGGCTACACCTTC
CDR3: CASSWDTQNYGYTF

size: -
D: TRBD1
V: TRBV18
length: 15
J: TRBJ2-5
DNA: TGTGCCAGCTCACCGAGACAGGGTATAGGGGAGACCCAGTACTTC
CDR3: CASSPRQGIGETQYF

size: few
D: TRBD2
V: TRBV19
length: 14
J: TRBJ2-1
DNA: TGTGCCAGTGGTAGCGGGAGGGAGGACAATGAGCAGTTCTTC
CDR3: CASGSGREDNEQFF

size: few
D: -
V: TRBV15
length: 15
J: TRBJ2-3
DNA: TGTGCCACCAGCAGAGACGGGACTAGCACAGATACGCAGTATTTT
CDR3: CATSRDGTSTDTQYF

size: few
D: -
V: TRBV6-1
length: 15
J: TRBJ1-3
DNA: TGTGCCAGCAGTGCCCAGGGTAACTCTGGAAACACCATATATTTT
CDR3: CASSAQGNSGNTIYF

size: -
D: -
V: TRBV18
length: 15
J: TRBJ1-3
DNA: TGTGCCAGCTCACCCCAGGGCCTATCTGGAAACACCATATATTTT
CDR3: CASSPQGLSGNTIYF

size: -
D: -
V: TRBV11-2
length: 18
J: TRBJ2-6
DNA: TGTGCCAGCAGCTTAGGACAGCTGATGAGCTCTGGGGCCAACGTCCTGACTTTC
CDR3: CASSLGQLMSSGANVLTF

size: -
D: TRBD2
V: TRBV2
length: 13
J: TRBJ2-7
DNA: TGTGCCAGCACTCTAGCGGGAGTTGGCGAGCAGTACTTC
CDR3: CASTLAGVGEQYF

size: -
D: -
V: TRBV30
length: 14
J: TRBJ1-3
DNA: TGTGCCTGGAGTGTAGGCGGAGCTGGAAACACCATATATTTT
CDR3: CAWSVGGAGNTIYF

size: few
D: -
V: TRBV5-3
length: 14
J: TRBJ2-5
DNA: TGTGCCAGAAGCGGAATAGCGTTTCAAGAGACCCAGTACTTC
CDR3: CARSGIAFQETQYF

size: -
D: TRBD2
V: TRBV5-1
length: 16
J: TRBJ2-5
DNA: TGCGCCAGCAGCTTGTATGCTAGCGGAGCACAAGAGACCCAGTACTTC
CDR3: CASSLYASGAQETQYF

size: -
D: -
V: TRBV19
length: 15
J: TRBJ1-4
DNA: TGTGCCAGTAGTATATTGTCGGGTACCGGTGAACAACTGTTTTTT
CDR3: CASSILSGTGEQLFF